Included here is one TCR beta chain sequence, with context. What it binds is not known. The data stem from a study of PD-L1 blockade in urothelial cancer. Across the whole study: About nine tenths of the roughly 30 patients were men whose urothelial cancer was bladder-origin.

Findings of the study overall: Where pretreatment blood TCR clonality fell below the median, better survival was predicted.

The CDR3 length is 12 residues. Per germline, CDR1 SNHLY and CDR2 FYNNEI. The germline V and J ends were trimmed by 6 bases and 7 bases, with 12 bases remaining between them. Data came from immunoSEQ multiplex PCR; TCRdb stores just in-frame clones and leaves some out. The table lists 44,000 or so clones, around 89% of them singletons. This chain links TRBV2 with TRBJ1-1; D unresolved. This specimen consisted of PBMCs, obtained around atezolizumab (anti-PD-L1) treatment. The TCR sequence derives from a man older than 75 with urothelial cancer. CDR3 sequence reads: CASSADSHEAFF. In DNA, the CDR3 is TGTGCCAGCAGCGCGGATTCCCATGAAGCTTTCTTT.